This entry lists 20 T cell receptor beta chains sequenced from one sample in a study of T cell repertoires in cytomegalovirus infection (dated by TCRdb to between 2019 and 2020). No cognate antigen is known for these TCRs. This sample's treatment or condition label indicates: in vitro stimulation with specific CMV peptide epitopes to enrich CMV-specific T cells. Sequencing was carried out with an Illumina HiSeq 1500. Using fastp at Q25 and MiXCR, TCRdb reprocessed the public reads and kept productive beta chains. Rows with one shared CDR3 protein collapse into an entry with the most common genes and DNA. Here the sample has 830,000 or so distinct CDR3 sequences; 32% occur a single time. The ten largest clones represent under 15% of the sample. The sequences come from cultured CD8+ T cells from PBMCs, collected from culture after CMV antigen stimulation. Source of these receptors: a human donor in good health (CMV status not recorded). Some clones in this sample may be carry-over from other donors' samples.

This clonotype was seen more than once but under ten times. CDR3 amino acids: CASSLGQSSTDTQYF. In nucleotides, the CDR3 is TGTGCCAGCAGCTTGGGACAGTCTAGCACAGATACGCAGTATTTT. This chain connects TRBV7-9 to TRBJ2-3, with 7 bases lining up with TRBD1. The V and J ends lost 3 bases and 0 bases, in that order; junction bases with no gene match: 3. Germline V gives CDR1 SEHNR, CDR2 FQNEAQ (reference sequence). CDR3 length: 15 amino acids.

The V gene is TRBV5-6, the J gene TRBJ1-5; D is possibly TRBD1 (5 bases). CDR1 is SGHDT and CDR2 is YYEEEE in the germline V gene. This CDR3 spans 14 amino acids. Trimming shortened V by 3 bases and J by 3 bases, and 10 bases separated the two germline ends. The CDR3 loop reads CASSYFRVNQPQHF. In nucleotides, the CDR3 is TGTGCCAGCAGCTATTTCAGGGTCAATCAGCCCCAGCATTTT.

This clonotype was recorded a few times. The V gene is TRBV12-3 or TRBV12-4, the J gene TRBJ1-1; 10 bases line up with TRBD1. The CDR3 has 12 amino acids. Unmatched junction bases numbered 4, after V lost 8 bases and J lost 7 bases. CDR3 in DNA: TGTGCCAGCCTTCGGGACAGGGGTGAAGCTTTCTTT. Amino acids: CASLRDRGEAFF.

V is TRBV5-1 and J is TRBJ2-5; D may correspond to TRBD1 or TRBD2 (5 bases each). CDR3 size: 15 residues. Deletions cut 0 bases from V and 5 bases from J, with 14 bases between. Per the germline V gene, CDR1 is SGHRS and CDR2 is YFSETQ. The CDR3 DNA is TGCGCCAGCAGCTTGGCCCCACGGGGCGCGGAGACCCAGTACTTC. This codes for CASSLAPRGAETQYF.

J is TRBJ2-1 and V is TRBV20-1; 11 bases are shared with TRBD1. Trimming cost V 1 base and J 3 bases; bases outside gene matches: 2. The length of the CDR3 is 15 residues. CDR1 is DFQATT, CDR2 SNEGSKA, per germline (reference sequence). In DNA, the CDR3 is TGCAGTGCTAGAGGGACAGGGGGCTTCTACAATGAGCAGTTCTTC. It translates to CSARGTGGFYNEQFF.

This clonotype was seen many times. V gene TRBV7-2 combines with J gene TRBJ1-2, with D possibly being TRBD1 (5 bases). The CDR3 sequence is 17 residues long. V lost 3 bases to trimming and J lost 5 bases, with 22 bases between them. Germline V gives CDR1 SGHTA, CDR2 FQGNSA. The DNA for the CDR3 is TGTGCCAGCAGCTTCACCGGGACCGAAACGGGGTCGTATGGCTACACCTTC. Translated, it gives CASSFTGTETGSYGYTF.

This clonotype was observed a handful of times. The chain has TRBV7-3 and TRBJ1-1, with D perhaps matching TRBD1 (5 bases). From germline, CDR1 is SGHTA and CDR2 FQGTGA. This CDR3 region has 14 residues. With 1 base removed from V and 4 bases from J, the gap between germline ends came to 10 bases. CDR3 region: CASSLSGTATEAFF. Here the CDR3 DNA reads TGTGCCAGCAGCTTAAGTGGGACCGCCACTGAAGCTTTCTTT.

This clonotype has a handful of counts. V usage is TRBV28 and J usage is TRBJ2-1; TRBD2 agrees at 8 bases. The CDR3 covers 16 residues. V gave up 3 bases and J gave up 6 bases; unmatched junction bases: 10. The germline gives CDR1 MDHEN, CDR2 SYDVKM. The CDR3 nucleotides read TGTGCCAGCAGTTTCAACGGGGGGGCATTGGTCAATGAGCAGTTCTTC. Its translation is CASSFNGGALVNEQFF. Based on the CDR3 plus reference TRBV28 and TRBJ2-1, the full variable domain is DVKVTQSSRYLVKRTGEKVFLECVQDMDHENMFWYRQDPGLGLRLIYFSYDVKMKEKGDIPEGYSVSREKKERFSLILESASTNQTSMYLCASSFNGGALVNEQFFGPGTRLTVL.

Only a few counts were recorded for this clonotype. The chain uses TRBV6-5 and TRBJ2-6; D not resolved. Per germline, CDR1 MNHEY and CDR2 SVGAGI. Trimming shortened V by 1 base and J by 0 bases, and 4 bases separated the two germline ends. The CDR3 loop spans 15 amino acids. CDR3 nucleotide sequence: TGTGCCAGCAGTTACTGGGCCTCTGGGGCCAACGTCCTGACTTTC. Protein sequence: CASSYWASGANVLTF.

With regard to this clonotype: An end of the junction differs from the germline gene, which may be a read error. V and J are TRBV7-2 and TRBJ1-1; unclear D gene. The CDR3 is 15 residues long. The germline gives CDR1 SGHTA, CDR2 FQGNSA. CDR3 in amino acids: CVSSLASSMITEAFF. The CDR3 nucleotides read TGTGTCAGCAGCTTAGCCAGCAGCATGATCACTGAAGCTTTCTTT.

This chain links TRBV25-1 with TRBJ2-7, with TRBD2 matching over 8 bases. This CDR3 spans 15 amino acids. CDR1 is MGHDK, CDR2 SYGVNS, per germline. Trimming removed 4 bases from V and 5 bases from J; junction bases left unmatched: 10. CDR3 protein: CASSGFSAGGDEQYF. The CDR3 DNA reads TGTGCCAGCAGTGGATTTTCGGCGGGGGGCGACGAGCAGTACTTC.

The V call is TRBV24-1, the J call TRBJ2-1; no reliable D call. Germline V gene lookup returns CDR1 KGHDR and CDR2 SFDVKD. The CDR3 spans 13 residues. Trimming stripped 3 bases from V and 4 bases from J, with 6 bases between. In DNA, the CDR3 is TGTGCCACCAGTGATAATGTATACAATGAGCAGTTCTTC. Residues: CATSDNVYNEQFF.

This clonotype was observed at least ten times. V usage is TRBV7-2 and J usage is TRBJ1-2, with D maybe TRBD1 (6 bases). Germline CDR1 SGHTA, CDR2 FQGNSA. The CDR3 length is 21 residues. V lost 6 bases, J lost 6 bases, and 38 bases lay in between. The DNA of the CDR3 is TGTGCCAGCAGGATATTAGCCGGTCCCCCTGGAAGCGGAGAGGGGGAGGATGGCTACACCTTC. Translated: CASRILAGPPGSGEGEDGYTF.

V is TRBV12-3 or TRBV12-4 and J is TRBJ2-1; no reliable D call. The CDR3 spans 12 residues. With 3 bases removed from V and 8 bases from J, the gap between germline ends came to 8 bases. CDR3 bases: TGTGCCAGCAGTTTCGGGCAGCATGAGCAGTTCTTC. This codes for CASSFGQHEQFF.

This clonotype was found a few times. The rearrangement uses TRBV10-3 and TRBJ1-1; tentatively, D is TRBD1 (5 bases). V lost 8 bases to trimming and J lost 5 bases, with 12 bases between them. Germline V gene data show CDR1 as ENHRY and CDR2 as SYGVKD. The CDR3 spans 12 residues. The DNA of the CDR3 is TGTGCCATCGGCGGGGGGAATACTGAAGCTTTCTTT. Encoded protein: CAIGGGNTEAFF.

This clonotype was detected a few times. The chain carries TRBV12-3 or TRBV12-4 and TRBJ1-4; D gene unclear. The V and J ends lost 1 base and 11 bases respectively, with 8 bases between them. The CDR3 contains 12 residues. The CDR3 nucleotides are TGTGCCAGCAGTTTAGGGACGGAGAAACTGTTTTTT. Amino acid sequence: CASSLGTEKLFF.

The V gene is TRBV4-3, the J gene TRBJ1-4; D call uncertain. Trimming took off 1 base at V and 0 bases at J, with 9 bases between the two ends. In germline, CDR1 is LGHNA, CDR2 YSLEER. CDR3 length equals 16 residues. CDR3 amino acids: CASSQGHGATNEKLFF. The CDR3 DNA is TGCGCCAGCAGCCAAGGTCACGGTGCAACTAATGAAAAACTGTTTTTT.

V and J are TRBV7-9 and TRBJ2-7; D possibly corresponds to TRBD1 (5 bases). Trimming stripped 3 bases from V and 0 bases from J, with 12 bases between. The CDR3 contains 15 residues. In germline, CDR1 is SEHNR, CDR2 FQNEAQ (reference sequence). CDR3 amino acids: CASSFDSSSSYEQYF. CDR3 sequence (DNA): TGTGCCAGCAGCTTTGACAGCAGCAGCTCCTACGAGCAGTACTTC.

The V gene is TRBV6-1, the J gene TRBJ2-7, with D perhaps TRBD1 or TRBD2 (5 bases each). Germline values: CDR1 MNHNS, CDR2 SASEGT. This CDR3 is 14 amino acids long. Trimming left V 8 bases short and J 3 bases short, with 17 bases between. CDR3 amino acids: CASGEGRLHYEQYF. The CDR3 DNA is TGTGCCAGCGGAGAGGGACGTCTCCACTACGAGCAGTACTTC.

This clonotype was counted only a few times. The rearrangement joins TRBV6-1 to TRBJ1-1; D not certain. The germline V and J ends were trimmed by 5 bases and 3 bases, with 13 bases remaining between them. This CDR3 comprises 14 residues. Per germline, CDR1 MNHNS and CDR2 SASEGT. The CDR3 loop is CASSINPADTEAFF. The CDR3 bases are TGTGCCAGCAGTATTAACCCCGCGGACACTGAAGCTTTCTTT.